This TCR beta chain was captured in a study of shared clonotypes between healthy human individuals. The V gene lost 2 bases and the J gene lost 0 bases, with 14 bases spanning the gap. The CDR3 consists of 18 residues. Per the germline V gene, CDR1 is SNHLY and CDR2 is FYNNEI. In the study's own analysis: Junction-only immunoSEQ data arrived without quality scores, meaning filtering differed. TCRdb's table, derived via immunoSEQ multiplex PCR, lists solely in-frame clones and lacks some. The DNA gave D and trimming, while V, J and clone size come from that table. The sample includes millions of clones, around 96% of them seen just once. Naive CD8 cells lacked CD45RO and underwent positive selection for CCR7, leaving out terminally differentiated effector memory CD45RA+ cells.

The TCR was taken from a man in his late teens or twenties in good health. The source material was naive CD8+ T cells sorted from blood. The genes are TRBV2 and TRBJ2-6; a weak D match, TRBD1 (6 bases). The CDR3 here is CASSEIPTGSSGANVLTF. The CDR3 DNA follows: TGTGCCAGCAGTGAAATCCCGACAGGAAGCTCTGGGGCCAACGTCCTGACTTTC.